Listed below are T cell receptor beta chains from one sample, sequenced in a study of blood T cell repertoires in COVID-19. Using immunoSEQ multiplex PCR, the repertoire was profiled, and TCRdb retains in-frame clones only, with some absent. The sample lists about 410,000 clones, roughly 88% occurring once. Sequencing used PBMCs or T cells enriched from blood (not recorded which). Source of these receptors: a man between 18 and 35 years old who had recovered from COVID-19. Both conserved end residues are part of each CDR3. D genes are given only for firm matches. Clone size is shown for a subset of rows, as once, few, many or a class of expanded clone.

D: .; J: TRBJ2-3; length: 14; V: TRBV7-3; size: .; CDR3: CASSPEGLTDTQYF; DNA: TGTGCCAGCAGCCCGGAGGGACTCACAGATACGCAGTATTTT
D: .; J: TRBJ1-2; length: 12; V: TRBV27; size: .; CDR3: CASSSLEEGYTF; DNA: TGTGCCAGCAGTTCGCTCGAGGAGGGCTACACCTTC
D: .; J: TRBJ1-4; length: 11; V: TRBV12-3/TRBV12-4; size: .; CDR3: CASSVNEKLFF; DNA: TGTGCCAGCAGCGTTAATGAAAAACTGTTTTTT
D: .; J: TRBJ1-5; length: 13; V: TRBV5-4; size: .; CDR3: CASSQGQDQPQHF; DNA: TGTGCCAGCAGCCAGGGACAAGATCAGCCCCAGCATTTT
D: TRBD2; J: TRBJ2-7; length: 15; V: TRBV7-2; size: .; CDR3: CASSLRLAGLYEQYF; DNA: TGTGCCAGCAGCTTAAGACTAGCGGGATTATACGAGCAGTACTTC
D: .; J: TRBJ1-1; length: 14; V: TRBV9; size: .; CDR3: CASSVVAPGTEAFF; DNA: TGTGCCAGCAGCGTAGTGGCCCCCGGGACTGAAGCTTTCTTT
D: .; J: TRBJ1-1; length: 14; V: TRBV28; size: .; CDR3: CASSLGFGSTEAFF; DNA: TGTGCCAGCAGTTTAGGGTTTGGGAGCACTGAAGCTTTCTTT
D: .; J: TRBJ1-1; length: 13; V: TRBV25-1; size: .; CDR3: CASSGPRNTEAFF; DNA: TGTGCCAGCAGTGGCCCGAGGAACACTGAAGCTTTCTTT
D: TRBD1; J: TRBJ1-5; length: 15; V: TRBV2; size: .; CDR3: CASREGTAGNQPQHF; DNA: TGTGCCAGCAGGGAAGGGACAGCGGGCAATCAGCCCCAGCATTTT
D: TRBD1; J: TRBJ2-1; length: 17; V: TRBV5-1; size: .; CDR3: CASSLVSGQGAPGTRFF; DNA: TGCGCCAGCAGCTTGGTTTCGGGACAGGGGGCACCAGGGACTCGGTTCTTC
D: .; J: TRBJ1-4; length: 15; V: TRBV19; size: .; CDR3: CASSIVAATNEKLFF; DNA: TGTGCCAGTAGTATAGTCGCAGCAACTAATGAAAAACTGTTTTTT
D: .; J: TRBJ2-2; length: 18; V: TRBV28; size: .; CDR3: CASTRRLATLVVHGELFF; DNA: TGTGCCAGCACCCGTCGGCTAGCAACCCTCGTGGTTCACGGGGAGCTGTTTTTT
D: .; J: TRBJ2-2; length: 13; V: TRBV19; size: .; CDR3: CASSTQGSGELFF; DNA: TGTGCCAGTAGTACGCAGGGGTCCGGGGAGCTGTTTTTT
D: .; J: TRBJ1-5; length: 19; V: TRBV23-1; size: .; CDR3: CASSQHRDRTVYSNQPQHF; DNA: TGCGCCAGCAGTCAACACAGAGACCGGACAGTCTATAGCAATCAGCCCCAGCATTTT
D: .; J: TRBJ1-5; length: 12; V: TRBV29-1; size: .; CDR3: CSVGHSNQPQHF; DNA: TGCAGCGTTGGTCATAGCAATCAGCCCCAGCATTTT
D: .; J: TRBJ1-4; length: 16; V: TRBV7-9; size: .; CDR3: CASSLLTGTANEKLFF; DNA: TGTGCCAGCAGCCTCCTTACCGGGACTGCAAATGAAAAACTGTTTTTT
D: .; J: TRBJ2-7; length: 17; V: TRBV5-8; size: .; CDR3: CASINPPGTPDSYEQYF; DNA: TGTGCCAGCATCAATCCCCCCGGGACACCCGACTCCTACGAGCAGTACTTC
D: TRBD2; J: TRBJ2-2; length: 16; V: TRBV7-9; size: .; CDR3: CASRMLAGDNTGELFF; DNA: TGTGCCAGCAGGATGCTGGCGGGAGATAACACCGGGGAGCTGTTTTTT
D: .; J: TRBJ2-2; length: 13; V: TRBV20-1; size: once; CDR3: CSASRLAAGELFF; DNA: TGCAGTGCTAGTCGTCTAGCAGCCGGGGAGCTGTTTTTT
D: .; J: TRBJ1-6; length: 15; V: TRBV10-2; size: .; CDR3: CASTSRGAYNSPLHF; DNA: TGCGCCAGCACTAGCAGGGGCGCCTATAATTCACCCCTCCACTTT
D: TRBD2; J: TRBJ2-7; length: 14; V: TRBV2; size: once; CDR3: CASSNSGAGYEQYF; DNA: TGTGCCAGCAGCAACAGCGGGGCAGGCTACGAGCAGTACTTC
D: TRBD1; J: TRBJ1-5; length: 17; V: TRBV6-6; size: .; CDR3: CASSLHSPGGIGQPQHF; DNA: TGTGCCAGCAGTCTACACTCTCCAGGGGGCATAGGTCAGCCCCAGCATTTT
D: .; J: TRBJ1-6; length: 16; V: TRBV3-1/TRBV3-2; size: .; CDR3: CASSHWGGRGNSPLHF; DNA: TGTGCCAGCAGCCACTGGGGGGGCCGTGGCAATTCACCCCTCCACTTT
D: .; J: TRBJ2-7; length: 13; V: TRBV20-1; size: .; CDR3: CSASYYRSYEQYF; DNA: TGCAGTGCGAGTTATTACAGGTCCTACGAGCAGTACTTC
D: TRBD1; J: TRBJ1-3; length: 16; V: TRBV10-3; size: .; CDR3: CAIQGVQYGSGNTIYF; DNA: TGTGCCATCCAGGGGGTTCAGTACGGTTCTGGAAACACCATATATTTT
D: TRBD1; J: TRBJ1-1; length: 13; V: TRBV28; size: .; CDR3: CASNSGTGIGAFF; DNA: TGTGCCAGCAATTCCGGGACAGGGATCGGAGCTTTCTTT
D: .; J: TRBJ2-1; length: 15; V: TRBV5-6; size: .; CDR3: CASSLAASAYNEQFF; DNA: TGTGCCAGCAGCTTGGCCGCTAGCGCCTACAATGAGCAGTTCTTC
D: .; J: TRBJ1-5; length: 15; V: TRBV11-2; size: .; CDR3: CASSLSQGGNQPQHF; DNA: TGTGCCAGCAGCCTATCTCAGGGTGGCAATCAGCCCCAGCATTTT
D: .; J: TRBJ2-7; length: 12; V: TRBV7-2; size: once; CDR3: CASSSTRFEQYF; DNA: TGTGCCAGCAGCTCCACTAGATTCGAGCAGTACTTC
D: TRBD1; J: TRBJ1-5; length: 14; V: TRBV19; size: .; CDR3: CAANQGAWSQPQHF; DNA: TGTGCCGCCAATCAGGGGGCATGGAGTCAGCCCCAGCATTTT
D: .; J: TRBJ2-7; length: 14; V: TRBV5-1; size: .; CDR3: CASSFPGRSYEQYF; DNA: TGCGCCAGCAGCTTCCCCGGCAGGTCCTACGAGCAGTACTTC
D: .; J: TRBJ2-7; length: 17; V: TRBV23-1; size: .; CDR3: CASSQGDKAEPTYEQYF; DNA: TGCGCCAGCAGTCAGGGGGACAAGGCCGAACCTACCTACGAGCAGTACTTC
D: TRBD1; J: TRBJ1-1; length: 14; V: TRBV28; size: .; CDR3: CASSRDRGNTEAFF; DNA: TGTGCCAGCAGTCGGGACAGGGGGAACACTGAAGCTTTCTTT
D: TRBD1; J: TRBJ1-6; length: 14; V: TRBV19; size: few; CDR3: CATGGQGDNSPLHF; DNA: TGTGCCACTGGAGGACAGGGAGATAATTCACCCCTCCACTTT
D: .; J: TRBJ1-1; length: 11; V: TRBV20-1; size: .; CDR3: CSGTGTTEAFF; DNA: TGCAGTGGTACAGGAACCACTGAAGCTTTCTTT
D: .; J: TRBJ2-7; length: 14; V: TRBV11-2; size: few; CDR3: CASSLARQSYEQYF; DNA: TGTGCCAGCAGCTTAGCCCGACAGTCCTACGAGCAGTACTTC
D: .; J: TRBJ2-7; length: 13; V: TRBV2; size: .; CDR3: CASNRLLIYEQYF; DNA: TGTGCCAGCAACAGGTTACTAATATACGAGCAGTACTTC
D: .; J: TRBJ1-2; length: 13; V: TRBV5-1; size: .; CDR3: CASSLAGDAIYTF; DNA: TGCGCCAGCAGCTTGGCCGGGGATGCTATCTACACCTTC
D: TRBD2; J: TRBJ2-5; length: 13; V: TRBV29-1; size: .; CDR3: CSVPLAGVETQYF; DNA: TGCAGCGTTCCACTAGCGGGAGTCGAGACCCAGTACTTC
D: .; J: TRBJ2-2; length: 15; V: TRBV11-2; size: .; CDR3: CASSPQGGLAGELFF; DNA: TGTGCCAGCAGCCCACAGGGAGGGTTAGCCGGGGAGCTGTTTTTT
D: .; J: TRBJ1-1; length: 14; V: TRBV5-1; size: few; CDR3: CASSLTGMNTEAFF; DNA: TGCGCCAGCAGCTTGACAGGGATGAACACTGAAGCTTTCTTT
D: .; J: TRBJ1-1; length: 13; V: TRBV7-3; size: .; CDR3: CASSLNQNTEAFF; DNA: TGTGCCAGCAGCTTAAATCAGAACACTGAAGCTTTCTTT
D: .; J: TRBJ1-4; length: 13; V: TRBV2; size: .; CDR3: CASSGGPNEKLFF; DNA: TGTGCCAGCAGTGGGGGCCCTAATGAAAAACTGTTTTTT
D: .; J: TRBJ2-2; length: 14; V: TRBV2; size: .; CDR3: CASSPRVNTGELFF; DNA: TGTGCCAGCAGTCCCAGGGTTAACACCGGGGAGCTGTTTTTT
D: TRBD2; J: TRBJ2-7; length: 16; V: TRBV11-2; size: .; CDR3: CASSPGLARRVYEQYF; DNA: TGTGCCAGCAGCCCGGGACTAGCGAGGAGGGTTTACGAGCAGTACTTC